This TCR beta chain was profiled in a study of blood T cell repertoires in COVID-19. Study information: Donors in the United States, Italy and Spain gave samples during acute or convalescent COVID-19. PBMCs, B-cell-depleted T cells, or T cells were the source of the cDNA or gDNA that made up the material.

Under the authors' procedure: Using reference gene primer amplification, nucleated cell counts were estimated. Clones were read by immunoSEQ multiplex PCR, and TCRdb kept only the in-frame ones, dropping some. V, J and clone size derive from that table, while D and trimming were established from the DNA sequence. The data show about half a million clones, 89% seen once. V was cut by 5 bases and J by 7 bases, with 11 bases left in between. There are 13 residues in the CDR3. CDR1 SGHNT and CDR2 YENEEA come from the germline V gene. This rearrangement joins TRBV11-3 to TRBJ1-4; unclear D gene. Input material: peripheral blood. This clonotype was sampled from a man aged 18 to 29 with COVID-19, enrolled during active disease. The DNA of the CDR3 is TGTGCCAGCAGCCACCGCCGAGGTGAAAAACTGTTTTTT. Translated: CASSHRRGEKLFF.